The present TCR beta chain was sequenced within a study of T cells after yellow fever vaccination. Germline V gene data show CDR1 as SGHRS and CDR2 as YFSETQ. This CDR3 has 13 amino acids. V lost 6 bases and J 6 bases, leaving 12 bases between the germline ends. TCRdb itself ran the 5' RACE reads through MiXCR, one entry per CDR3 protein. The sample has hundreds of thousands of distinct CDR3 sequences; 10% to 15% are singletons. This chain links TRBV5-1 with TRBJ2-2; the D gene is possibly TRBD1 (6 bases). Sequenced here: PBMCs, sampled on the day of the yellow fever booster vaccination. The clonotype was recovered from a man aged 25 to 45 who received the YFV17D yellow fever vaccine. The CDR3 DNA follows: TGCGCCAGCAATTCAGGGGCCGCCGGGGAGCTGTTTTTT. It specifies CASNSGAAGELFF.